Sequencing of this TCR beta chain was carried out in a study of beta chain features in type 1 diabetes (dated by TCRdb to the late 2010s). Background for the entire study: No differences in mean age, gender distribution, total cell number or subset yield were found between patients and healthy donors. A total of some 100,000,000 sorted cells were examined across all samples, and the number of cells per subset was strongly correlated with RNA yield. In the study, TCRB repertoires of sorted circulating CD4+ T cell subsets from recently diagnosed type 1 diabetes patients were compared with those of matched healthy donors. Whereas all 30 or so donors provided naive and central memory subsets, regulatory and stem cell-like memory subsets were isolated from just 8 patients and about eight healthy donors. Study-level results and caveats: In all four CD4+ subsets, TCRB CDR3 length was moderately but significantly shorter in type 1 diabetes patients. Because small numbers of individuals were included in the HLA sub-analyses, any influence of HLA type on TCRB rearrangement was left unresolved. At VDJ recombination sites, type 1 diabetes patients had fewer insertions and more deleted nucleotides, which implies abnormalities in thymic rearrangement. Shorter templates might have been favored by PCR, but patient and control samples were amplified and corrected together, so both groups would have been affected equally by any skew. Naive, central memory and regulatory TCRB repertoires appeared more similar among patients than among healthy donors. Because cDNA was sequenced instead of genomic DNA, highly expressing activated cells could be over-represented, though the groups showed no difference in activation or CD3 levels.

Each donor gave one peripheral blood draw, averaging around 120 mL, which was collected into heparinised tubes. A BD FACSAria II was used to sort naive, central memory, regulatory and stem cell-like memory CD4+ T cells with a panel that included CD45RO, CCR7, CD25, CD127, CD95 and CD27. Purity was above 98% for every sorted population. PBMCs were separated immediately by Lymphoprep density gradient centrifugation and were stained directly, without being cultured. Samples were stained and sorted in pairs, with one healthy donor and one patient per experiment, so that batch effects were minimized. This clone has just a few counts. This clone's antigen is unknown. No much larger clone is present one base from it, and per-base qualities are unavailable. All of the isolated RNA was reverse transcribed with the High Capacity cDNA Reverse Transcription Kit, so expressed TCRB transcripts were sequenced. Deep immunoSEQ sequencing was applied to naive, central memory and regulatory T cell samples, giving an average of about 3.57 million total reads per sample. Sorted cells were lysed in RLT buffer, and RNA was extracted using DNase-treated RNeasy Micro or Mini kits according to cell number. Each cell subset was processed on its own to prevent cross-contamination, while patient and healthy donor samples were processed together. The immunoSEQ multiplex PCR was used to amplify TCRB sequences from cDNA, yielding 87-bp fragments that span the CDR3 region. Amplicons were sequenced on the Illumina HiSeq platform. Per the source publication's procedure: Synthetic template baselines were used to correct PCR bias computationally, reads within Hamming distance 2 were collapsed, and singletons that could not be merged were discarded. Reads were aligned against IMGT so that V, D and J genes, CDR3 length and insertions or deletions at six rearrangement sites could be assigned. Within each subset, clonotype counts were normalized to sorted cell number, and only after that were true diversity and Gini coefficients computed with the tcR R package. Repertoire sharing was quantified using the overlap coefficient calculated on TCRB nucleotide sequences. What TCRdb holds here is the immuneACCESS table cut down to in-frame rearrangements. Part of the clones is not present; checked against another copy, under half of the missing clones reflect an unresolved V gene, and the others are unexplained. The V and J calls and clone size are taken from that table; D and trimming were inferred from the DNA. Counted in this sample were around 340,000 clones; about a tenth of them appeared once. The ten most abundant clones make up 0.9% to 1.1% of the sample.

The CDR3 measures 14 amino acids from cysteine to phenylalanine. The DNA shown is the 42-base CDR3, in frame from base 1. V drops 8 bases and J drops 4 bases, leaving 17 bases in between. CDR1 SNHLY and CDR2 FYNNEI were looked up in the germline V gene. The TCR sequence derives from a man between 25 and 39 years old with type 1 diabetes. The chain is assembled from TRBV2 and TRBJ1-2; D gene: possibly TRBD1, on 6 matching bases. Source material: central memory CD4+ T cells from blood. The DNA reads TGTGCCAGCCAGACCGGGACAAGACCCTATGGCTACACCTTC. It encodes CASQTGTRPYGYTF.